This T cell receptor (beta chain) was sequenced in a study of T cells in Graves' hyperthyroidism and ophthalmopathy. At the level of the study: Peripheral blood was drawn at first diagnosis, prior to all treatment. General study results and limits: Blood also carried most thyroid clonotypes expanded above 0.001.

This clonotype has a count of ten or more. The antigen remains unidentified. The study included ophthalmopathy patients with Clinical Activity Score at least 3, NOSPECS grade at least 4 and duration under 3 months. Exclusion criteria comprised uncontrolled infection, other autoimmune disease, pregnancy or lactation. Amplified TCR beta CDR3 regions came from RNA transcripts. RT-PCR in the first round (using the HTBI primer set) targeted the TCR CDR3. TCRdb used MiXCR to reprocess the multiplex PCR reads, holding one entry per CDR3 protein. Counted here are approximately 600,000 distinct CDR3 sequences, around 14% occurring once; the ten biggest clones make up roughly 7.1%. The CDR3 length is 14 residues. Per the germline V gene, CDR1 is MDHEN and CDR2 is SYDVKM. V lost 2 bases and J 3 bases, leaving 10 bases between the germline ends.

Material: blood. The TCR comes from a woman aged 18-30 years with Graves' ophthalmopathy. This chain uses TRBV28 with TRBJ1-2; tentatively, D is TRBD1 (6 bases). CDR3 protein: CASSLRGLDYGYTF. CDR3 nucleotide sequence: TGTGCCAGCAGTTTACGGGGGCTGGACTATGGCTACACCTTC.